The 28 T cell receptor beta chains below all came from one sample that was sequenced in a study of cytomegalovirus exposure and HLA in healthy donors. Use of 60 Vbeta and 13 Jbeta primers characterized the PCR. Sequencing was performed with immunoSEQ multiplex PCR; in TCRdb, only in-frame clones are kept and a portion is missing. The repertoire has over 150,000 clones, under 85% of them found once; the top ten carry about 4.9%. Sequencing was done on a sample of PBMCs. Source of these receptors: a man aged 18 to 35 in good health and CMV-seronegative.

This chain links TRBV25-1 with TRBJ2-3; 8 bases are shared with TRBD2. J was trimmed by 1 base and V by 1 base; bases with no gene match: 4. Germline-derived CDR1 and CDR2 are MGHDK and SYGVNS. This CDR3 has 16 amino acids. CDR3 sequence (DNA): TGTGCCAGCAGTGAATCGGAAGCGGGGGGCACAGATACGCAGTATTTT. Residues: CASSESEAGGTDTQYF.

In its sample, this clone was seen once. The chain uses TRBV27 and TRBJ2-1; 9 bases match TRBD1. Looked up from germline, CDR1 is MNHEY and CDR2 is SMNVEV (reference sequence). CDR3 length equals 14 residues. V lost 6 bases and J lost 4; bases outside the gene matches: 4. This chain's CDR3 is CASRRQGVYNEQFF. Written as DNA, the CDR3 is TGTGCCAGCAGAAGACAGGGGGTGTACAATGAGCAGTTCTTC.

The genes are TRBV7-2 and TRBJ2-7; weak D call: TRBD2 (7 bases). This CDR3 comprises 15 residues. Trimming shortened V by 8 bases and J by 4 bases, and 21 bases separated the two germline ends. Germline CDR1 is SGHTA and CDR2 is FQGNSA. As DNA, the CDR3 is TGTGCCAGCGCAACAGGGAGGGAGGGGTCATACGAGCAGTACTTC. This gives the protein CASATGREGSYEQYF.

The chain has TRBV7-2 and TRBJ2-5, with 7 bases aligning to TRBD2. Looked up from germline, CDR1 is SGHTA and CDR2 is FQGNSA. The CDR3 is 14 residues long. The ends lost 5 bases at V and 4 bases at J; junction bases unmatched: 7. The CDR3 sequence: CASSPPGRPETQYF. DNA of the CDR3: TGTGCCAGCAGCCCCCCCGGGAGGCCAGAGACCCAGTACTTC.

This clone was seen just once. This rearrangement joins TRBV5-1 to TRBJ2-1, with D perhaps TRBD2 (6 bases). V lost 6 bases, J lost 8 bases, and 18 bases lay in between. The CDR3 is 14 residues long. Germline-derived CDR1 and CDR2 are SGHRS and YFSETQ. The CDR3: CASNPPGEAHEQFF. CDR3 in DNA: TGCGCCAGCAACCCTCCCGGGGAGGCCCATGAGCAGTTCTTC.

The CDR3 coding sequence is TGTGCCAGCAGTCTATTCGGGGTATGGGCTGAAGCTTTCTTT. It yields the protein CASSLFGVWAEAFF. The chain joins TRBV28 to TRBJ1-1; D uncertain. Trimming stripped 5 bases from V and 6 bases from J, with 16 bases between. The CDR3 has 14 residues. Germline CDR1 reads MDHEN; CDR2 reads SYDVKM.

The rearrangement joins TRBV5-1 to TRBJ2-6, with D perhaps matching TRBD1 (5 bases). The CDR3 covers 20 residues. Trimming removed 0 bases at V and 0 bases at J, with 19 bases between. From germline, CDR1 is SGHRS and CDR2 YFSETQ. The CDR3 protein is CASSLAARRAFISGANVLTF. CDR3 coding DNA: TGCGCCAGCAGCTTGGCCGCCCGCAGGGCCTTTATCTCTGGGGCCAACGTCCTGACTTTC.

This chain links TRBV19 with TRBJ1-5; D not certain. Germline CDR1 reads LNHDA; CDR2 reads SQIVND (reference sequence). V shed 6 bases and J shed 2 bases, with 8 bases lying between them. This CDR3 comprises 13 residues. CDR3 sequence (DNA): TGTGCCAGTAGCACGGTAGGCAATCAGCCCCAGCATTTT. It translates to CASSTVGNQPQHF.

In regard to this clone: Its ends do not fully match the called genes, so a read error is possible. The chain combines TRBV27 with TRBJ1-5; TRBD1 might be the D (5 bases). Germline CDR1 is MNHEY and CDR2 is SMNVEV (reference sequence). CDR3 length equals 15 residues. The CDR3 DNA is TGTGCCAGCAGTACGACAGAGTATAGCAATCGGCCCCAGCATTTT. Amino acids: CASSTTEYSNRPQHF.

CDR3 residues: CASSLGRHQETQYF. The CDR3 DNA reads TGTGCCAGCAGCTTGGGGCGGCACCAAGAGACCCAGTACTTC. V gene TRBV7-2 combines with J gene TRBJ2-5, with D perhaps matching TRBD1 (5 bases). The length of the CDR3 is 14 residues. With 3 bases removed from V and 0 bases from J, the gap between germline ends came to 8 bases. From germline, CDR1 is SGHTA and CDR2 FQGNSA.

In DNA form, the CDR3 reads TGTGCCAGCCTTGGATTAACAGGGGCTCAAAACATTCAGTACTTC. Translation: CASLGLTGAQNIQYF. The rearrangement uses TRBV28 and TRBJ2-4, with 7 bases aligning to TRBD1. The germline CDR1 and CDR2 sequences are MDHEN and SYDVKM. The CDR3 extends over 15 amino acids. The V segment lost 8 bases and the J segment 5 bases; nucleotides outside the gene matches: 12.

The chain couples TRBV28 to TRBJ2-1, with a weak D call TRBD1 (5 bases). This CDR3 contains 15 residues. V was clipped by 5 bases and J by 2 bases, with 13 bases between them. Germline lookup yields CDR1 MDHEN and CDR2 SYDVKM. The CDR3, as DNA: TGTGCCAGCAGTCTTACAGGTTCCCCCTACAATGAGCAGTTCTTC. Translated: CASSLTGSPYNEQFF. Supplemented by reference TRBV28 and TRBJ2-1, the full variable domain reads DVKVTQSSRYLVKRTGEKVFLECVQDMDHENMFWYRQDPGLGLRLIYFSYDVKMKEKGDIPEGYSVSREKKERFSLILESASTNQTSMYLCASSLTGSPYNEQFFGPGTRLTVL.

The chain carries TRBV7-2 and TRBJ2-3; the D gene is possibly TRBD1 (5 bases). The V gene's germline CDR1 is SGHTA and CDR2 FQGNSA. This CDR3 has 14 amino acids. Deletions cut 5 bases from V and 3 bases from J, with 12 bases between. Here the CDR3 DNA reads TGTGCCAGCAGCCCCGGACACTATACAGATACGCAGTATTTT. Its protein product is CASSPGHYTDTQYF.

The chain employs TRBV6-6 and TRBJ2-7, with 13 positions matching TRBD2. The CDR3 sequence is 15 residues long. Germline assignment: CDR1 MNHNY and CDR2 SVGAGI (reference sequence). The trim removed 5 bases at V and 4 bases at J, leaving 5 bases unmatched. CDR3 DNA: TGTGCCAGCAGTCAACTAGCGGGGGGGCAGTACGAGCAGTACTTC. As protein: CASSQLAGGQYEQYF.

The rearrangement joins TRBV30 to TRBJ2-3; 13 bases fit TRBD2. The CDR3 contains 15 residues. The V and J ends lost 0 bases and 3 bases, in that order; junction bases with no gene match: 0. Germline V lookup: CDR1 GTSNPN, CDR2 SVGIG (reference sequence). DNA for the CDR3: TGTGCCTGGAGTGTACTAGCGGGAGGGACAGATACGCAGTATTTT. Translated: CAWSVLAGGTDTQYF.

This clone has just one count. The gene calls are TRBV9 and TRBJ1-1; D perhaps matches TRBD1 (5 bases). Germline-derived CDR1 and CDR2 are SGDLS and YYNGEE. This CDR3 comprises 13 residues. Trimming took off 3 bases at V and 3 bases at J, with 9 bases between the two ends. CDR3 bases: TGTGCCAGCAGCGGAACAGGTTACACTGAAGCTTTCTTT. Translated, it gives CASSGTGYTEAFF.

The chain is built from TRBV7-3 and TRBJ2-6, with TRBD2 matching 7 bases. This CDR3 is 15 amino acids long. Per germline, CDR1 SGHTA and CDR2 FQGTGA. With 3 bases clipped from V and 1 base from J, the junction kept 0 bases outside the gene matches. The DNA for the CDR3 is TGTGCCAGCAGCTTGGGAGGGTCTGGGGCCAACGTCCTGACTTTC. Amino acids: CASSLGGSGANVLTF.

As to this clone: One end of the junction fails to match germline, which may point to a read error. CDR3 in DNA: TGTGCCAGCAGTCACTCTTCGACAGGCAATGGAAACACCATATATTTT. This gives the protein CASSHSSTGNGNTIYF. This sequence joins TRBV6-5 and TRBJ1-3; possible D gene TRBD1, 6 bases. There are 16 residues in the CDR3. Germline V CDR1 and CDR2: MNHEY, SVGAGI.

The chain joins TRBV9 to TRBJ2-1, with TRBD1 matching over 10 bases. Germline V gene lookup returns CDR1 SGDLS and CDR2 YYNGEE. The CDR3 has 20 amino acids. Germline trimming cut 5 bases from V and 0 bases from J; bases unmatched to any gene: 17. The CDR3 is CASSGTGEAPLPSSYNEQFF. The CDR3 coding sequence is TGTGCCAGCAGTGGGACAGGGGAAGCCCCTTTACCGAGCTCCTACAATGAGCAGTTCTTC.

Only a few counts were recorded for this clone. The CDR3 region is CASSLSVWGENTEAFF. In DNA form, the CDR3 reads TGTGCCAGCAGCTTAAGTGTGTGGGGGGAGAACACTGAAGCTTTCTTT. V usage is TRBV7-8 and J usage is TRBJ1-1; maybe TRBD1 (5 bases). Germline CDR1 is SGHVS and CDR2 is FQNEAQ. V gave up 2 bases and J gave up 1 base, with 14 bases separating them. The CDR3 covers 16 residues.

The gene calls are TRBV14 and TRBJ1-2; D unresolved. Trimming removed 2 bases at V and 5 bases at J, with 12 bases between. Germline loops: CDR1 SGHDN, CDR2 FVKESK. The CDR3 has 14 residues. CDR3 amino acids: CASSQLDGEYGYTF. CDR3 sequence (DNA): TGTGCCAGCAGCCAACTCGACGGAGAATATGGCTACACCTTC.

The rearrangement joins TRBV6-5 to TRBJ1-2; 10 nucleotides match TRBD1. The CDR3 contains 13 residues. V lost 6 bases, J lost 8 bases, and 6 bases stayed unmatched. Germline CDR1 reads MNHEY; CDR2 reads SVGAGI. CDR3 sequence: CASRRQGAEGYTF. The CDR3 DNA sequence: TGTGCCAGCAGAAGACAGGGGGCCGAAGGCTACACCTTC.

Of note for this clone: A junction end diverges from the germline sequence, so it may reflect a read error. The V gene is TRBV7-9, the J gene TRBJ2-7; 7 nucleotides align to TRBD1. The CDR3 length is 17 residues. Germline CDR1 is SEHNR and CDR2 is FQNEAQ (reference sequence). The CDR3 sequence is CSSSSVSAETGAYEQYF. The CDR3 DNA follows: TGTTCCAGCAGCTCCGTCTCTGCTGAAACAGGGGCGTACGAGCAGTACTTC.

V and J are TRBV27 and TRBJ2-7; TRBD2 agrees at 10 bases. The CDR3 has 15 amino acids. Germline loops: CDR1 MNHEY, CDR2 SMNVEV (reference sequence). Germline trimming cut 4 bases from V and 6 bases from J; bases unmatched to any gene: 9. The CDR3 nucleotides are TGTGCCAGCAGTTCGGGGCTAGCGGGAGTCGGCGAGCAGTACTTC. It translates to CASSSGLAGVGEQYF.

This sequence joins TRBV5-4 and TRBJ2-3; D perhaps matches TRBD2 (6 bases). The V end lost 0 bases, the J end lost 2 bases, and 13 bases lay between the germline ends. CDR3 length: 16 residues. Germline CDR1 SGHNT, CDR2 YYREEE (reference sequence). The CDR3, as DNA: TGTGCCAGCAGCTTGGGCGGGGCCTCATTCACAGATACGCAGTATTTT. Residues: CASSLGGASFTDTQYF.

The rearrangement joins TRBV5-1 to TRBJ2-2, with 11 bases lining up with TRBD2. CDR1 is SGHRS and CDR2 is YFSETQ in the germline V gene. The junction had 5 bases not matched to a gene; V was cut back by 1 base and J by 9 bases. The CDR3 spans 15 residues. The CDR3 DNA follows: TGCGCCAGCAGCTTGAGTACTAGCGGGAGCCGGGAGCTGTTTTTT. It yields the protein CASSLSTSGSRELFF. Drawing the rest from reference TRBV5-1 and TRBJ2-2, the complete variable domain is KAGVTQTPRYLIKTRGQQVTLSCSPISGHRSVSWYQQTPGQGLQFLFEYFSETQRNKGNFPGRFSGRQFSNSRSEMNVSTLELGDSALYLCASSLSTSGSRELFFGEGSRLTVL.

The chain joins TRBV28 to TRBJ1-5; weak D call: TRBD1 (6 bases). The CDR3 sequence is 14 residues long. CDR1 and CDR2 from the germline V gene are MDHEN and SYDVKM. Trimming took 7 bases from V and 1 from J, leaving 11 bases between them. The CDR3: CASNGGQSNQPQHF. The CDR3 region has the DNA TGTGCCAGCAATGGAGGACAGAGCAATCAGCCCCAGCATTTT. Together with reference TRBV28 and TRBJ1-5, the CDR3 gives the full variable domain: DVKVTQSSRYLVKRTGEKVFLECVQDMDHENMFWYRQDPGLGLRLIYFSYDVKMKEKGDIPEGYSVSREKKERFSLILESASTNQTSMYLCASNGGQSNQPQHFGDGTRLSIL.

This chain joins TRBV7-2 and TRBJ2-7; D unclear. Trimming cost V 1 base and J 4 bases, with 8 bases left between them. The CDR3 extends over 13 amino acids. Germline assignment: CDR1 SGHTA and CDR2 FQGNSA. CDR3 nucleotide sequence: TGTGCCAGCAGCTTAGTCGGTCCTTACGAGCAGTACTTC. The encoded protein is CASSLVGPYEQYF.